This passage covers 8 T cell receptor beta chains from one sample sequenced in a study of response to subunit inactivated influenza vaccine. TCRdb reanalysed the RT-PCR reads using MiXCR and keeps one entry per CDR3 protein. The table lists about 500,000 distinct CDR3 sequences, about 17% of them singletons, with about 3% in the top ten. The source was CD4+ T cells sorted from PBMCs, collected roughly 24 months after vaccination. The source of these receptors is a man aged 50 to 75 who received an inactivated influenza vaccine.

The V and J genes are TRBV20-1 and TRBJ1-5; D not resolved. CDR1 and CDR2 (germline): DFQATT, SNEGSKA (reference sequence). V lost 1 base and J 5 bases, leaving 15 bases between the germline ends. The CDR3 length is 15 residues. The chain's CDR3 is CSARAGILEHQPQHF. The DNA for the CDR3 is TGCAGTGCTAGAGCCGGGATTTTGGAACATCAGCCCCAGCATTTT.

The chain is built from TRBV20-1 and TRBJ1-5; 9 bases are shared with TRBD1. The CDR3 has 15 residues. V lost 6 bases, J lost 3 bases, and 9 bases stayed unmatched. CDR1 is DFQATT, CDR2 SNEGSKA, per germline (reference sequence). The CDR3 DNA follows: TGCAGTGCCCTGACAGGGGGAAGTTTCAATCAGCCCCAGCATTTT. It encodes CSALTGGSFNQPQHF.

In this sample, this clonotype turned up a few times. This CDR3 reads CASSLAFGAGTDTQYF. DNA of the CDR3: TGTGCCAGCAGCTTAGCCTTCGGGGCAGGCACAGATACGCAGTATTTT. V and J are TRBV7-6 and TRBJ2-3; D is tentatively TRBD1 or TRBD2 (5 bases each). CDR1 is SGHVS, CDR2 FNYEAQ, per germline. The CDR3 covers 16 residues. V was trimmed by 0 bases and J by 1 base, leaving 11 bases between them.

The genes are TRBV2 and TRBJ2-3; unclear D gene. This CDR3 region has 16 residues. Looked up from germline, CDR1 is SNHLY and CDR2 is FYNNEI. Trimming stripped 6 bases from V and 6 bases from J, with 22 bases between. The CDR3 nucleotides read TGTGCCAGCAGGCCCCATGGCTTGGCCCTTTACGATACGCAGTATTTT. As protein: CASRPHGLALYDTQYF. Drawing the rest from reference TRBV2 and TRBJ2-3, the complete variable domain is EPEVTQTPSHQVTQMGQEVILRCVPISNHLYFYWYRQILGQKVEFLVSFYNNEISEKSEIFDDQFSVERPDGSNFTLKIRSTKLEDSAMYFCASRPHGLALYDTQYFGPGTRLTVL.

The V and J genes are TRBV7-9 and TRBJ2-3, with 7 bases aligning to TRBD2. Germline values: CDR1 SEHNR, CDR2 FQNEAQ (reference sequence). The CDR3 is 15 amino acids. V shed 5 bases, J shed 2 bases, and the junction held 7 bases outside the gene matches. CDR3 protein: CASSSGTKITDTQYF. CDR3 DNA: TGTGCCAGCAGCAGCGGGACGAAAATCACAGATACGCAGTATTTT.

This clonotype was recorded a few times. The chain has TRBV27 and TRBJ2-3; 9 bases align to TRBD1. Germline V lookup: CDR1 MNHEY, CDR2 SMNVEV (reference sequence). This CDR3 has 15 amino acids. After removal of 5 bases from V and 5 bases from J, the junction contained 8 bases not matched to a gene. CDR3 loop: CASSRGQGRKDTQYF. CDR3 DNA: TGTGCCAGCAGTCGTGGACAGGGGAGGAAAGATACGCAGTATTTT.

V gene TRBV12-3 or TRBV12-4 combines with J gene TRBJ2-3, with D maybe TRBD2 (6 bases). This CDR3 is 13 amino acids long. Trimming left V 5 bases short and J 2 bases short, with 8 bases between. Here the CDR3 DNA reads TGTGCCAGCAGTACGGGAGTCACAGATACGCAGTATTTT. Translation gives CASSTGVTDTQYF.

The chain has TRBV20-1 and TRBJ2-5; 10 nucleotides agree with TRBD2. CDR1 is DFQATT, CDR2 SNEGSKA, per germline (reference sequence). CDR3 length: 17 amino acids. Trimming at V came to 1 base and at J to 5 bases, leaving 13 bases not matched to a gene. The CDR3 region is CSARGTRSSGGWETQYF. As DNA, the CDR3 is TGCAGTGCTAGAGGCACCAGATCTAGCGGGGGTTGGGAGACCCAGTACTTC.